These T cell receptor beta chains were read from a single sample in a study of blood T cell repertoires in COVID-19. The assay was immunoSEQ multiplex PCR, and TCRdb's table has in-frame clones only and misses some. The sample shows about 190,000 clones, 70% to 85% of them seen only once. The sequencing sample was made of PBMCs or T cells enriched from blood (not recorded which). The source is a woman aged 30 to 39 who had recovered from COVID-19. Both conserved end residues are part of each CDR3. The order of the fields is V gene, clone size, J gene, D gene, CDR3 DNA, CDR3 protein. D genes are given only for firm matches. For some rows the clone size is stated as once, few or many, or as a class when expanded; others skip it.

TRBV5-1	-	TRBJ2-5	TRBD1	TGCGCCAGCAGCCCCAGGACAGGTTCGGGCGAGACCCAGTACTTC	CASSPRTGSGETQYF
TRBV7-2	-	TRBJ2-3	-	TGTGCCAGCAGCTTAGTTAACAGGGGCACAGATACGCAGTATTTT	CASSLVNRGTDTQYF
TRBV2	-	TRBJ2-3	TRBD1	TGTGCCAGCAGTGAGGGGGACAGGGTAATCGCAAATGGGGATACGCAGTATTTT	CASSEGDRVIANGDTQYF
TRBV5-6	-	TRBJ1-5	-	TGTGCCAGCAGCTTGGACGGGCGGGGTCCCCAGCATTTT	CASSLDGRGPQHF
TRBV7-8	-	TRBJ2-5	-	TGTGCCAGCAGCTTGGGGATCTTGGGGGCCTACCAAGAGACCCAGTACTTC	CASSLGILGAYQETQYF
TRBV7-2	-	TRBJ1-1	TRBD1	TGTGCCAGCAGCAAGGGACAGGGGAACACTGAAGCTTTCTTT	CASSKGQGNTEAFF
TRBV7-2	-	TRBJ2-2	TRBD2	TGTGCCAGCAGCTTAGCGGAGACTAGCGGGGGTCAGAACACCGGGGAGCTGTTTTTT	CASSLAETSGGQNTGELFF
TRBV18	-	TRBJ2-2	TRBD1	TGTGCCAGCTCACCTCCGACAGGGTTCCCCGGGGAGCTGTTTTTT	CASSPPTGFPGELFF
TRBV15	-	TRBJ1-1	-	TGTGCCACCAGCAGAGAGGGCCTAGGGGACACTGAAGCTTTCTTT	CATSREGLGDTEAFF
TRBV3-1/TRBV3-2	-	TRBJ1-2	-	TGTGCCAGCAGCCTTCAGGGCATCTATGGCTACACCTTC	CASSLQGIYGYTF
TRBV10-3	few	TRBJ1-1	TRBD1	TGTGCCATCAGTTCGGACAGGCGGACTGAAGCTTTCTTT	CAISSDRRTEAFF
TRBV7-3	-	TRBJ2-2	-	TGTGCCAGCAGCTCCCTGCCACGACTTAACACCGGGGAGCTGTTTTTT	CASSSLPRLNTGELFF
TRBV7-3	-	TRBJ2-2	TRBD2	TGTGCCAGCAGCCTAGCGGGAAACACCGGGGAGCTGTTTTTT	CASSLAGNTGELFF
TRBV5-5	-	TRBJ1-2	TRBD1	TGTGCCAGCAGCCTTAATCCGGACAGGTCTAACTATGGCTACACCTTC	CASSLNPDRSNYGYTF
TRBV7-2	few	TRBJ1-2	TRBD1	TGTGCCAGCAGCCCCAACAGGGGCGCCGTCAACTATGGCTACACCTTC	CASSPNRGAVNYGYTF
TRBV20-1	-	TRBJ2-2	-	TGCAGTGCTAGTGACAGAAACCCGAACACCGGGGAGCTGTTTTTT	CSASDRNPNTGELFF
TRBV28	-	TRBJ2-7	-	TGTGCCAGCAGCTTAAGTATACAAGTTGTCTACGAGCAGTACTTC	CASSLSIQVVYEQYF
TRBV5-5	-	TRBJ2-7	-	TGTGCCAGCAGTATGGGACACCGCTCCTACGAGCAGTACTTC	CASSMGHRSYEQYF
TRBV28	-	TRBJ2-7	-	TGTGCCAGCACCCAGCAGATCCCGCGGGAGCAGTACTTC	CASTQQIPREQYF
TRBV6-5	-	TRBJ2-1	TRBD2	TGTGCCAGCACCACACTAGCGGGGGCGGGTGAGCAGTTCTTC	CASTTLAGAGEQFF
TRBV5-1	few	TRBJ2-3	TRBD1	TGCGCCAGCAGCTGGCAGGGGGCTGGCACAGATACGCAGTATTTT	CASSWQGAGTDTQYF
TRBV4-1	-	TRBJ2-5	-	TGCGCCAGCAGCCAAGAGGCAGGAACCGTGACCCAGTACTTC	CASSQEAGTVTQYF
TRBV5-4	few	TRBJ1-2	-	TGTGCCAGCAGCCCCGTTGGTAGGGGATCGGGCTACACCTTC	CASSPVGRGSGYTF
TRBV19	-	TRBJ2-3	-	TGTGCCAGTACCAAGTATCGGACGGGGAGCAGCACAGATACGCAGTATTTT	CASTKYRTGSSTDTQYF
TRBV21-1	few	TRBJ1-5	-	TGTGCCAGCAACGGGGGGCAGGGTCCGTATGGCAATCAGCCCCAGCATTTT	CASNGGQGPYGNQPQHF
TRBV10-1	many	TRBJ1-1	-	TGCGCCAGCAGCGGGGGGGCGGACACTGAAGCTTTCTTT	CASSGGADTEAFF
TRBV6-1	once	TRBJ1-5	TRBD1	TGTGCCAGCAGTGACGGACAGGGGGCTTCTGGCAATCAGCCCCAGCATTTT	CASSDGQGASGNQPQHF
TRBV6-1	-	TRBJ1-2	-	TGTGCCAGCAGTGAAGTTAGCCGTGGCTACACCTTC	CASSEVSRGYTF
TRBV5-6	-	TRBJ2-3	TRBD1	TGTGCCAGCAGCTTGATACAGGGGGAGTTGGGTACGCAGTATTTT	CASSLIQGELGTQYF